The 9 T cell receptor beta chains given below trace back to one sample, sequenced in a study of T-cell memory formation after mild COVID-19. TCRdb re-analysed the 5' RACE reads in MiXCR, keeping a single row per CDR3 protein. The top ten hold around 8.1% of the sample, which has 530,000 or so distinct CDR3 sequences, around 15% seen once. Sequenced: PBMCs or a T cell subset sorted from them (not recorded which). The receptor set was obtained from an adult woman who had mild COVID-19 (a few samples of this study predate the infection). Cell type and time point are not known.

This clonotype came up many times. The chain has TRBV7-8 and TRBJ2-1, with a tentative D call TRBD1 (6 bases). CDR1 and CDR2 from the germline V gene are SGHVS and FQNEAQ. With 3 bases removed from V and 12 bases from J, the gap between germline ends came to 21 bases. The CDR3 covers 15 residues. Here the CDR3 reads CASSLGDGPRGGQFF. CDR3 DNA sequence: TGTGCCAGCAGCTTGGGTGACGGGCCCCGAGGGGGGCAGTTCTTC.

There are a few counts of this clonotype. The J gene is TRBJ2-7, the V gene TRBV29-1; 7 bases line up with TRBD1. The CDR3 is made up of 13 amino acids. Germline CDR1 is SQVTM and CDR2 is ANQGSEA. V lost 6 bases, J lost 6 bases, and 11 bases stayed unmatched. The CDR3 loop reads CSVVEGGGSEQYF. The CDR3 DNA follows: TGCAGCGTCGTAGAAGGGGGCGGCAGCGAGCAGTACTTC.

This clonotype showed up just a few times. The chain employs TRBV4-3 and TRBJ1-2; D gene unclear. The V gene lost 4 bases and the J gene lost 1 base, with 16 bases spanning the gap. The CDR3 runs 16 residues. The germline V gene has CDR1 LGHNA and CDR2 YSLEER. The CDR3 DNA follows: TGCGCCAGCAGCCGGGGAACAGCTTACGATAACTATGGCTACACCTTC. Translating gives CASSRGTAYDNYGYTF.

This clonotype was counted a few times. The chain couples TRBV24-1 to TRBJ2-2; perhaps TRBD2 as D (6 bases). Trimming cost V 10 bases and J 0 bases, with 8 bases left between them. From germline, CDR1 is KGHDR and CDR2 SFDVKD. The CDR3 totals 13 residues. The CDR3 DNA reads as TGTGCCACTCGGGAGTCGAACACCGGGGAGCTGTTTTTT. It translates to CATRESNTGELFF.

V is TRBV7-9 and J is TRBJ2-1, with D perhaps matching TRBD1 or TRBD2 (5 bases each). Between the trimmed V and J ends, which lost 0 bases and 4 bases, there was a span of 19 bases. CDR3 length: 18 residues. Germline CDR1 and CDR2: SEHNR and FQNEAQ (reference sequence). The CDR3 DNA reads TGTGCCAGCAGCTTAGCCCGGGACGTATTCCCCCTGTACAATGAGCAGTTCTTC. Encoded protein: CASSLARDVFPLYNEQFF.

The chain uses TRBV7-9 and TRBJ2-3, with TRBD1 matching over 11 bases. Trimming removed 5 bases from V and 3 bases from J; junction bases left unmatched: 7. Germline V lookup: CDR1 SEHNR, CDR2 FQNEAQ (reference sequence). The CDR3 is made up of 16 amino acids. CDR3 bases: TGTGCCAGCAGCATACCTGGGACAGGGGGTACAGATACGCAGTATTTT. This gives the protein CASSIPGTGGTDTQYF. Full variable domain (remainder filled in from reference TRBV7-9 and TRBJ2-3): DTGVSQNPRHKITKRGQNVTFRCDPISEHNRLYWYRQTLGQGPEFLTYFQNEAQLEKSRLLSDRFSAERPKGSFSTLEIQRTEQGDSAMYLCASSIPGTGGTDTQYFGPGTRLTVL.

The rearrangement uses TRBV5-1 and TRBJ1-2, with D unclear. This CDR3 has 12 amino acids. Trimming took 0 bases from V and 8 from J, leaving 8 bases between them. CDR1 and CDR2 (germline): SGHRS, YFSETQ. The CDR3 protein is CASSLANSGYTF. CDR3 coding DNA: TGCGCCAGCAGCTTGGCCAATTCGGGCTACACCTTC.

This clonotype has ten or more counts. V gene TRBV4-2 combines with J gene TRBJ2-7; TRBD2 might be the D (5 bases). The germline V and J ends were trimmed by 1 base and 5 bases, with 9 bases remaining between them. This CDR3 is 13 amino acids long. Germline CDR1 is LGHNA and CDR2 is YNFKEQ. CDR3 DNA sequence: TGTGCCAGCAGCCAAGGACATAGCGACGAGCAGTACTTC. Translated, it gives CASSQGHSDEQYF.

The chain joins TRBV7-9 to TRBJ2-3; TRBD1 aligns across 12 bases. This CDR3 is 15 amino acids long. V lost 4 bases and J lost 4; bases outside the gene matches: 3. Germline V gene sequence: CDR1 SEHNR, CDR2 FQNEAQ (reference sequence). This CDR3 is CASSSGQGASDTQYF. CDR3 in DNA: TGTGCCAGCAGCTCGGGACAGGGGGCTTCAGATACGCAGTATTTT. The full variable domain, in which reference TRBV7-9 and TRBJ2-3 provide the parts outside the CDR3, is DTGVSQNPRHKITKRGQNVTFRCDPISEHNRLYWYRQTLGQGPEFLTYFQNEAQLEKSRLLSDRFSAERPKGSFSTLEIQRTEQGDSAMYLCASSSGQGASDTQYFGPGTRLTVL.